The rows below give T cell receptor beta chains drawn from one sample of a study of control samples from healthy donors and cancer patients. The data were produced by immunoSEQ multiplex PCR, yet TCRdb's version contains in-frame clones alone and is incomplete. Among 90,000 to 110,000 clones listed, about 83% were seen once. The sequencing input was blood. Source of these receptors: a woman in her 50s in good health. Each CDR3 is given with its conserved first and last residue. The order of the fields is V gene, clone size, D gene, J gene, CDR3 protein, CDR3 DNA. A D gene is named only where the DNA matches it firmly. Clone size, where shown, is once, few, many, or a class for clones that have expanded.

TRBV12-5,NA,NA,TRBJ1-1,CASGLVRVLGNTEAFF,TGTGCTAGTGGTTTGGTACGGGTCCTGGGCAACACTGAAGCTTTCTTT
TRBV2,NA,NA,TRBJ2-5,CASSETGQETQYF,TGTGCCAGCAGTGAAACCGGGCAAGAGACCCAGTACTTC
TRBV10-3,NA,NA,TRBJ1-5,CAIDSMGNQPQHF,TGTGCCATCGACAGTATGGGCAATCAGCCCCAGCATTTT
TRBV19,few,NA,TRBJ1-5,CASRKLNSGHNQPQHF,TGTGCCAGTAGGAAACTGAACTCGGGACACAATCAGCCCCAGCATTTT
TRBV29-1,few,TRBD1,TRBJ1-6,CSVALDRNSPLHF,TGCAGCGTGGCCCTGGACAGGAATTCACCCCTCCACTTT
TRBV5-1,NA,NA,TRBJ2-7,CASSLLPVDTSYEQYF,TGCGCCAGCAGCTTGTTGCCAGTCGACACTTCCTACGAGCAGTACTTC
TRBV5-6,NA,NA,TRBJ2-2,CASSPASDIGELFF,TGTGCCAGCAGTCCTGCGTCGGACATCGGGGAGCTGTTTTTT
TRBV27,few,TRBD1,TRBJ2-4,CASSLTGGMAKNIQYF,TGTGCCAGCAGTTTAACAGGGGGCATGGCCAAAAACATTCAGTACTTC
TRBV2,NA,TRBD2,TRBJ2-1,CASTQETSGFSSYNEQFF,TGTGCCAGCACCCAAGAGACTAGCGGTTTTAGCTCCTACAATGAGCAGTTCTTC
TRBV14,NA,NA,TRBJ2-6,CASSQISGANVLTF,TGTGCCAGCAGCCAGATCTCTGGGGCCAACGTCCTGACTTTC
TRBV28,NA,NA,TRBJ1-5,CASMKGGPGARQPQHF,TGTGCCAGCATGAAGGGTGGGCCCGGGGCGCGTCAGCCCCAGCATTTT